This T cell receptor (beta chain) was identified in a study of T-cell reconstitution after alpha-beta-depleted transplantation in children. Per the germline V gene, CDR1 is LNHDA and CDR2 is SQIVND (reference sequence). The CDR3 consists of 16 residues. V gave up 4 bases and J gave up 3 bases; unmatched junction bases: 9. TCRbeta library construction was performed incorporating unique molecular identifiers. From the PCR reads, TCRdb called clonotypes with MiXCR, one entry per CDR3 protein. The sample carries 500,000 to 600,000 distinct CDR3 sequences, roughly 18% recorded once. The rearrangement joins TRBV19 to TRBJ2-7, with 10 bases identical to TRBD1. The source material was PBMCs from the stem cell graft donor, sampled from the stem cell graft. The TCR originated in a human donor who donated a stem cell graft to a child with acute lymphoblastic leukemia. The CDR3 nucleotides are TGTGCCAGTAGTAAAAGCTGGGACAGGGGCCTCTACGAGCAGTACTTC. It encodes CASSKSWDRGLYEQYF.